This T cell receptor beta chain was retrieved from a study of response to subunit inactivated influenza vaccine. MiXCR was run by TCRdb on the RT-PCR reads, yielding one entry per CDR3 protein. This table holds about 540,000 distinct CDR3 sequences, approximately 20% found once. This clonotype showed up just a few times. The CDR3 runs to 16 residues. Germline V gene sequence: CDR1 SGHDT, CDR2 YYEEEE. The V gene lost 4 bases and the J gene lost 4 bases, with 19 bases spanning the gap. The same data also contributed to another study, on T cells expressing NK-cell markers. According to that study: UMIs accompanied the 5'RACE template switching by which TCR beta cDNA was made. Seven of the eight sequenced donors were classified as HCMV-seropositive, and one was classified as seronegative. An anti-gamma-delta TCR antibody confined sorting to alpha-beta TCR T cells across several of the experiments.

This TCR came from a man aged 50 to 59 who received an inactivated influenza vaccine. The sequenced sample was CD4+ T cells sorted from PBMCs, obtained 11 to 12 days after vaccination. This chain uses TRBV5-6 with TRBJ2-3; tentative D call: TRBD1 (5 bases). In nucleotides, the CDR3 is TGTGCCAGCAGCCACCTGATCAGGGCCAAGGCAGATACGCAGTATTTT. Its translation: CASSHLIRAKADTQYF.